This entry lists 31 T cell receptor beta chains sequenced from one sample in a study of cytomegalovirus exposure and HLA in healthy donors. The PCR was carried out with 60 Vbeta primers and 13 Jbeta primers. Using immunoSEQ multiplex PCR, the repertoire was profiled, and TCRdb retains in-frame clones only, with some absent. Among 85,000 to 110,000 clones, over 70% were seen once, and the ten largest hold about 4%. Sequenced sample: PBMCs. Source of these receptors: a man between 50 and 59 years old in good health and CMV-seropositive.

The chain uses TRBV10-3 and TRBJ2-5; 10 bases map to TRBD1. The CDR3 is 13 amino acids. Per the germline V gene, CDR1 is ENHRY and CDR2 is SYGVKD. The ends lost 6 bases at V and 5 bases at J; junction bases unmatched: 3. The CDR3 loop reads CAIRGQGTETQYF. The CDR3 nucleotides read TGTGCCATCAGGGGACAGGGGACTGAGACCCAGTACTTC.

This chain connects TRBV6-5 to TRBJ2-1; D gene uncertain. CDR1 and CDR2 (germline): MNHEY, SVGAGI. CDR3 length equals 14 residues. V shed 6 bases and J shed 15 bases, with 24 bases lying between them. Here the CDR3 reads CASSPDRRNPDGFF. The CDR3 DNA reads TGTGCCAGCAGCCCAGATCGCAGGAACCCCGATGGGTTCTTC.

This chain's CDR3 is CASSLAAGQAMKYAYEQYF. CDR3 bases: TGTGCCAGCAGCTTAGCGGCGGGACAGGCGATGAAATACGCCTACGAGCAGTACTTC. This chain uses TRBV7-8 with TRBJ2-7; 8 positions agree with TRBD1. This CDR3 is 19 amino acids long. The germline CDR1 and CDR2 sequences are SGHVS and FQNEAQ. The junction had 15 bases not matched to a gene; V was cut back by 0 bases and J by 2 bases.

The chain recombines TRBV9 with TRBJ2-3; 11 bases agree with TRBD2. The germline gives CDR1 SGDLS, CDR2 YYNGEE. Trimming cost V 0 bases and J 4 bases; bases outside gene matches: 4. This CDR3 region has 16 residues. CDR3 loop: CASSVEISGRADTQYF. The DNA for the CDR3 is TGTGCCAGCAGCGTAGAGATTAGCGGGAGGGCAGATACGCAGTATTTT.

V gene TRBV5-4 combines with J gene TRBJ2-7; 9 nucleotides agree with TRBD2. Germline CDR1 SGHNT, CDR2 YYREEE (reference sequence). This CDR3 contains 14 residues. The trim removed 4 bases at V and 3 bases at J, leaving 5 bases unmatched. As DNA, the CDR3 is TGTGCCAGCAGCGGAAGCGGGGGGCTCTACGAGCAGTACTTC. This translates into CASSGSGGLYEQYF.

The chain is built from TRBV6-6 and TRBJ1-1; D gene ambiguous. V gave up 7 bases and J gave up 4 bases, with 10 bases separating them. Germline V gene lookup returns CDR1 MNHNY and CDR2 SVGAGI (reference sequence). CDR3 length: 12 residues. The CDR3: CASTLSGTEAFF. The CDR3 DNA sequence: TGTGCCAGCACCTTGAGCGGCACTGAAGCTTTCTTT.

DNA of the CDR3: TGTGCCAGCAGCATACTACAGGGTTACGAGCAGTACTTC. Protein sequence: CASSILQGYEQYF. This chain links TRBV7-3 with TRBJ2-7, with D possibly being TRBD1 (6 bases). V was pared by 5 bases and J by 4 bases, with 12 bases between. Per the germline V gene, CDR1 is SGHTA and CDR2 is FQGTGA. This CDR3 has 13 amino acids.

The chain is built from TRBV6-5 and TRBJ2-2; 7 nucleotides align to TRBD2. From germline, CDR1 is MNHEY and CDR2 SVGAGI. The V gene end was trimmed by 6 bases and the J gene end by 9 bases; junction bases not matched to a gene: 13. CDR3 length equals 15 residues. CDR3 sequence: CASRRDYSPGRELFF. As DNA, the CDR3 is TGTGCCAGCAGAAGGGACTACTCCCCCGGACGGGAGCTGTTTTTT.

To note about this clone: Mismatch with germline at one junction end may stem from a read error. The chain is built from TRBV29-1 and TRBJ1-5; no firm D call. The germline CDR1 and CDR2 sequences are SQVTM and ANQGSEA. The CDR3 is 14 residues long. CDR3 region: CSIEVGGSGQPQHF. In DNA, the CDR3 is TGCAGCATTGAAGTGGGCGGGTCAGGTCAGCCCCAGCATTTT.

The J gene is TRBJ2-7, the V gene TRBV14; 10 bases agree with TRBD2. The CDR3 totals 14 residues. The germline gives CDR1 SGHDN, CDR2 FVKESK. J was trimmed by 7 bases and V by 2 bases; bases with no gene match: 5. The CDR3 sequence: CASSQLAGGWEQYF. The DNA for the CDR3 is TGTGCCAGCAGCCAATTAGCGGGAGGTTGGGAGCAGTACTTC.

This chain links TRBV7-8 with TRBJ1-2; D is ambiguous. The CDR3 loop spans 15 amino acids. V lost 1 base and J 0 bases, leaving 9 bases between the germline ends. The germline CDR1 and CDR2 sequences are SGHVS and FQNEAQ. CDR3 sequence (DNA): TGTGCCAGCAGCTTAGGGTACGGAGCTAACTATGGCTACACCTTC. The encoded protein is CASSLGYGANYGYTF.

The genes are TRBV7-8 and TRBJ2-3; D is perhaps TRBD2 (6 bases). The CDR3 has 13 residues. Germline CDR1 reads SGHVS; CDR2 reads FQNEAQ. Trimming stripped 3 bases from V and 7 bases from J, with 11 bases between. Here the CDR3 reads CASSFSEGNTQYF. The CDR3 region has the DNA TGTGCCAGCAGCTTTTCGGAGGGGAATACGCAGTATTTT.

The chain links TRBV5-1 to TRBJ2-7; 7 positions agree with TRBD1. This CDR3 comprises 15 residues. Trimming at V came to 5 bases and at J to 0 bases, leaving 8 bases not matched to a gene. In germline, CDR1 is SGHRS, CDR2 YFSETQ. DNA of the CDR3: TGCGCCAGCAGTTTCCGACAGGGTAGCTCCTACGAGCAGTACTTC. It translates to CASSFRQGSSYEQYF.

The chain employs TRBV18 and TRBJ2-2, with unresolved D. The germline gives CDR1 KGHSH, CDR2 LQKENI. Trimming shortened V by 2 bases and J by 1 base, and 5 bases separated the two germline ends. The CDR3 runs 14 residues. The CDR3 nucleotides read TGTGCCAGCTCACCATTAAAGAACACCGGGGAGCTGTTTTTT. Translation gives CASSPLKNTGELFF.

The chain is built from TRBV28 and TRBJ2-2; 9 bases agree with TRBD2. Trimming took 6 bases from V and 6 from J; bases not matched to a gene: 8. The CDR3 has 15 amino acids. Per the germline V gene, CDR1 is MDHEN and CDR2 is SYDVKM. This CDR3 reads CASRLAGEGAGELFF. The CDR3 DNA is TGTGCCAGCAGACTAGCGGGCGAAGGGGCCGGGGAGCTGTTTTTT.

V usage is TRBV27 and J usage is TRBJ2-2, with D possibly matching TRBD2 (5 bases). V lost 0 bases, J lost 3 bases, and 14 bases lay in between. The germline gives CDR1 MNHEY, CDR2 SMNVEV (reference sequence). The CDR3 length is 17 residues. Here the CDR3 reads CASSLSLALADTGELFF. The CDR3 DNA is TGTGCCAGCAGTTTATCCCTAGCTTTGGCCGACACCGGGGAGCTGTTTTTT.

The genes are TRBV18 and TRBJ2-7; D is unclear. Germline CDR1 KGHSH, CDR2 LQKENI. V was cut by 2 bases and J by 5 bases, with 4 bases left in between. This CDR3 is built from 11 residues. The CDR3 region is CASSPKHEQYF. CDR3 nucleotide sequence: TGTGCCAGCTCACCAAAGCACGAGCAGTACTTC.

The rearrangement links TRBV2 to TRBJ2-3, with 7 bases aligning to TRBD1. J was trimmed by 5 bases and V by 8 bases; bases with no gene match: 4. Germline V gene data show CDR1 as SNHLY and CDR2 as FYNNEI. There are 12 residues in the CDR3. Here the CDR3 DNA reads TGTGCCAGCGGTAGGGGGCGAGATACGCAGTATTTT. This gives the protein CASGRGRDTQYF.

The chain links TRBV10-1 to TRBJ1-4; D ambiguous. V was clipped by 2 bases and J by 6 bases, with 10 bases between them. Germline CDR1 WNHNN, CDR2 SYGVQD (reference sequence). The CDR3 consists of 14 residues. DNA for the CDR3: TGCGCCAGCAGTGAGGAGGAGGATCATGAAAAACTGTTTTTT. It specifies CASSEEEDHEKLFF.

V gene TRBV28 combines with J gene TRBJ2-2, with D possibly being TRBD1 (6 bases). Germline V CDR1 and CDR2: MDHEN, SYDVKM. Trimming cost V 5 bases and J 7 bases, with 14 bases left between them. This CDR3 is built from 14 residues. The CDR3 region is CASSPHRAGGELFF. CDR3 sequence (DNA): TGTGCCAGCAGTCCTCACAGGGCCGGCGGGGAGCTGTTTTTT.

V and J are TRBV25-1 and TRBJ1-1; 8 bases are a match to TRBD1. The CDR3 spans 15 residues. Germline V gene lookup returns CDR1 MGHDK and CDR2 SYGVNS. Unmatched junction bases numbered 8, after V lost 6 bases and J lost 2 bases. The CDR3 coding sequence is TGTGCCAGCAGCACCGGGACAGGCCTTAACACTGAAGCTTTCTTT. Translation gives CASSTGTGLNTEAFF.

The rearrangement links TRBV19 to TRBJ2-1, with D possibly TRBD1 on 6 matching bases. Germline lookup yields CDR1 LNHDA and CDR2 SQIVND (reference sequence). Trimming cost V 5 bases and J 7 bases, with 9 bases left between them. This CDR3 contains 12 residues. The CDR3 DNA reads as TGTGCCAGTAGTCCCCAGGGGAATGAGCAGTTCTTC. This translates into CASSPQGNEQFF.

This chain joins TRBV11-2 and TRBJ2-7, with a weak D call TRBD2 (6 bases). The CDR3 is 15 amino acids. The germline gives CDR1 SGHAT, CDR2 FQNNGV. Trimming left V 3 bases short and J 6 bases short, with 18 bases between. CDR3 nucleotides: TGTGCCAGCAGCTTGGTCCAAGGAGGGGTTCTCGAGCAGTACTTC. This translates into CASSLVQGGVLEQYF.

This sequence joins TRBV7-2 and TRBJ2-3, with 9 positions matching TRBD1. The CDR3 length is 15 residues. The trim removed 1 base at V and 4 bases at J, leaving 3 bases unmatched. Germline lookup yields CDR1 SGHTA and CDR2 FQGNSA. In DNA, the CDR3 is TGTGCCAGCAGCTTAGGCGGGACAGGGCCAGATACGCAGTATTTT. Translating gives CASSLGGTGPDTQYF.

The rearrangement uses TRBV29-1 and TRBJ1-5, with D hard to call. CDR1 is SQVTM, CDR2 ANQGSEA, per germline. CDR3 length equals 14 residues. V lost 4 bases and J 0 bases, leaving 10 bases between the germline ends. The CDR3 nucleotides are TGCAGCGTTGTGGGGAGGGATAGCAATCAGCCCCAGCATTTT. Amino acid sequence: CSVVGRDSNQPQHF. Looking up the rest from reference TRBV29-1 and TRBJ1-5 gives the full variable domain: SAVISQKPSRDICQRGTSLTIQCQVDSQVTMMFWYRQQPGQSLTLIATANQGSEATYESGFVIDKFPISRPNLTFSTLTVSNMSPEDSSIYLCSVVGRDSNQPQHFGDGTRLSIL.

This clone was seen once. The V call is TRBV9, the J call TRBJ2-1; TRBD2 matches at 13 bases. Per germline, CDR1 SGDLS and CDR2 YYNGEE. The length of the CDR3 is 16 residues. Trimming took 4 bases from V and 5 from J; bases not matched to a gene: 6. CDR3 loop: CASSPGTSGMNNEQFF. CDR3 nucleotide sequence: TGTGCCAGCAGCCCAGGGACTAGCGGGATGAACAATGAGCAGTTCTTC.

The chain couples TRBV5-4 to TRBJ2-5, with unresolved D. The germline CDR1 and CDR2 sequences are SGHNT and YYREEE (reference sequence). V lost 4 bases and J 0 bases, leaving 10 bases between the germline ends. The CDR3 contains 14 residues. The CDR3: CASSARSDQETQYF. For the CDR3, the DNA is TGTGCCAGCAGCGCGCGAAGCGACCAAGAGACCCAGTACTTC. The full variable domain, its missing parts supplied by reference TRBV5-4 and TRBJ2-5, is ETGVTQSPTHLIKTRGQQVTLRCSSQSGHNTVSWYQQALGQGPQFIFQYYREEENGRGNFPPRFSGLQFPNYSSELNVNALELDDSALYLCASSARSDQETQYFGPGTRLLVL.

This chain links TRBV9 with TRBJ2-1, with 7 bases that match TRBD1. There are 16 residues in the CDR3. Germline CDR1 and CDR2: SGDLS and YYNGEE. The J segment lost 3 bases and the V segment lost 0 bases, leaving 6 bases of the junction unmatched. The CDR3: CASSVGQGFGYNEQFF. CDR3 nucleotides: TGTGCCAGCAGCGTAGGACAGGGATTCGGCTACAATGAGCAGTTCTTC.

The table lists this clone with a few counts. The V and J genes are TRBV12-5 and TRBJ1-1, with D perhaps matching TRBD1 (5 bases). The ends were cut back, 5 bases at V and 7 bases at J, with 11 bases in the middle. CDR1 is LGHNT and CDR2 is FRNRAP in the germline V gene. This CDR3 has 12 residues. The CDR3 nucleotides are TGTGCTAGTGGTGTAGGGGTTGATGAAGCTTTCTTT. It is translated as CASGVGVDEAFF.

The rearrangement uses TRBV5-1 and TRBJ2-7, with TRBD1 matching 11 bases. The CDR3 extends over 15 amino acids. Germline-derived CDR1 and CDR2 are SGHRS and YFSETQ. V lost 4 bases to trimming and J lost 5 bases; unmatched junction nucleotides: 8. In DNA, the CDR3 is TGCGCCAGCAGCAGAGGACAGGGGGCGGGGAACGAGCAGTACTTC. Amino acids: CASSRGQGAGNEQYF.

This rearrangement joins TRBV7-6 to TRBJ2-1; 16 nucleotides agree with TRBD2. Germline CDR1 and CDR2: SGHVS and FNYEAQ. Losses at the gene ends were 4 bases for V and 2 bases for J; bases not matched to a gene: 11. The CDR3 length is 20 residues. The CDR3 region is CASSSQVGTSGRAAYNEQFF. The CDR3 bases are TGTGCCAGCAGCTCTCAGGTGGGGACTAGCGGGAGGGCCGCCTACAATGAGCAGTTCTTC.